The next 22 T cell receptor beta chains were all read from a single sample in a study of CD8+ T cells in alopecia areata. Sequencing used cDNA as its template, made by extracting RNA and reverse transcribing it. Data came from immunoSEQ multiplex PCR; TCRdb stores just in-frame clones and leaves some out. The top ten clones hold roughly 1.3% of a sample with about 97,000 clones, 41% of them seen once. The source material was CD4+ T cells sorted from blood. Every receptor here comes from a human donor with alopecia areata.

The rearrangement joins TRBV27 to TRBJ1-2, with D perhaps matching TRBD1 (5 bases). The CDR3 has 14 amino acids. Germline CDR1 reads MNHEY; CDR2 reads SMNVEV (reference sequence). V was shortened by 0 bases and J by 7 bases, with 12 bases between the two germline ends. The CDR3 is CASSLSPGTGGYTF. The CDR3 DNA sequence: TGTGCCAGCAGTTTATCACCAGGGACCGGTGGCTACACCTTC.

V and J are TRBV7-6 and TRBJ2-7, with 10 bases identical to TRBD2. The trim removed 1 base at V and 0 bases at J, leaving 3 bases unmatched. Germline lookup yields CDR1 SGHVS and CDR2 FNYEAQ. This CDR3 comprises 16 residues. The CDR3: CASSLVGTSDSYEQYF. In DNA, the CDR3 is TGTGCCAGCAGCTTAGTAGGGACTAGCGACTCCTACGAGCAGTACTTC.

This clone was detected only a few times. The chain combines TRBV15 with TRBJ2-5, with 11 bases that match TRBD1. This CDR3 region has 16 residues. CDR1 and CDR2 (germline): LNHNV, YYDKDF (reference sequence). Unmatched junction bases numbered 7, after V lost 2 bases and J lost 5 bases. The CDR3 coding sequence is TGTGCCACCAGCAGATCCTGGACAGGGGGCTCTGAGACCCAGTACTTC. Protein: CATSRSWTGGSETQYF.

The chain recombines TRBV29-1 with TRBJ1-3, with D perhaps matching TRBD1 (6 bases). The CDR3 length is 12 residues. The V gene lost 7 bases and the J gene lost 4 bases, with 11 bases spanning the gap. Germline assignment: CDR1 SQVTM and CDR2 ANQGSEA. The DNA of the CDR3 is TGCAGCGCCGGGACACCCGGAAACACCATATATTTT. Protein sequence: CSAGTPGNTIYF. Full variable domain (remainder filled in from reference TRBV29-1 and TRBJ1-3): SAVISQKPSRDICQRGTSLTIQCQVDSQVTMMFWYRQQPGQSLTLIATANQGSEATYESGFVIDKFPISRPNLTFSTLTVSNMSPEDSSIYLCSAGTPGNTIYFGEGSWLTVV.

The rearrangement joins TRBV9 to TRBJ2-5; 11 positions match TRBD2. The length of the CDR3 is 14 residues. Germline V CDR1 and CDR2: SGDLS, YYNGEE. Trimming removed 3 bases from V and 7 bases from J; junction bases left unmatched: 5. In DNA form, the CDR3 reads TGTGCCAGCAGCGAGACTAGCGGGGCGGGGACCCAGTACTTC. Amino acid sequence: CASSETSGAGTQYF.

The chain couples TRBV30 to TRBJ1-1; no reliable D call. The germline V and J ends were trimmed by 0 bases and 3 bases, with 17 bases remaining between them. The germline CDR1 and CDR2 sequences are GTSNPN and SVGIG (reference sequence). This CDR3 is built from 16 residues. In nucleotides, the CDR3 is TGTGCCTGGAGTGTACTCGGTTCTAGGGTGTACACTGAAGCTTTCTTT. Its translation: CAWSVLGSRVYTEAFF.

The chain is built from TRBV29-1 and TRBJ1-4; D perhaps matches TRBD1 (6 bases). Germline CDR1 SQVTM, CDR2 ANQGSEA. Deletions cut 7 bases from V and 8 bases from J, with 17 bases between. CDR3 length equals 13 residues. The CDR3 nucleotides are TGCAGCGCAGAAGCGGGGGCAGGAGAAAAACTGTTTTTT. Encoded protein: CSAEAGAGEKLFF.

This clone was detected only a few times. The rearrangement joins TRBV7-9 to TRBJ2-2; perhaps D is TRBD1 or TRBD2 (5 bases each). The CDR3 consists of 15 residues. Germline V lookup: CDR1 SEHNR, CDR2 FQNEAQ (reference sequence). Deletions cut 5 bases from V and 1 base from J, with 11 bases between. The CDR3: CASSEGRMNTGELFF. Here the CDR3 DNA reads TGTGCCAGCAGCGAGGGACGGATGAACACCGGGGAGCTGTTTTTT.

This clone turned up a few times. The CDR3 protein is CASTYIRMGNNQPQHF. The CDR3 nucleotides are TGTGCCAGCACGTATATCCGTATGGGAAACAATCAGCCCCAGCATTTT. The chain links TRBV28 to TRBJ1-5, with no clear D. The CDR3 has 16 amino acids. Germline V gene lookup returns CDR1 MDHEN and CDR2 SYDVKM. Trimming took 7 bases from V and 3 from J, leaving 19 bases between them.

A few counts support this clone. The V gene is TRBV7-3, the J gene TRBJ1-1; no clear D. Per germline, CDR1 SGHTA and CDR2 FQGTGA. The CDR3 runs 14 residues. Trimming took 1 base from V and 0 from J, leaving 6 bases between them. In DNA, the CDR3 is TGTGCCAGCAGCTTAATTGAGATGAACACTGAAGCTTTCTTT. This encodes CASSLIEMNTEAFF.

This rearrangement joins TRBV29-1 to TRBJ2-3; TRBD2 matches 9 bases. Germline V gene lookup returns CDR1 SQVTM and CDR2 ANQGSEA. The CDR3 is made up of 15 amino acids. With V trimmed by 4 bases and J by 2 bases, 7 bases remained unmatched. The CDR3 DNA follows: TGCAGCGTTGCTGGCGGGGGGGCCTTCACAGATACGCAGTATTTT. Translated: CSVAGGGAFTDTQYF.

This clone was picked up one time. The rearrangement joins TRBV30 to TRBJ2-3; TRBD2 agrees at 8 bases. The junction had 5 bases not matched to a gene; V was cut back by 1 base and J by 2 bases. The CDR3 contains 15 residues. The germline gives CDR1 GTSNPN, CDR2 SVGIG (reference sequence). The CDR3 sequence: CAWSDQAGVTDTQYF. The CDR3 DNA reads TGTGCCTGGAGTGATCAAGCGGGGGTCACAGATACGCAGTATTTT.

V gene TRBV2 combines with J gene TRBJ1-2, with D hard to call. The CDR3 length is 12 residues. Looked up from germline, CDR1 is SNHLY and CDR2 is FYNNEI. The germline V and J ends were trimmed by 5 bases and 4 bases, with 8 bases remaining between them. The CDR3 spells CASSRDSYGYTF. The CDR3 nucleotides are TGTGCCAGCAGTCGGGATAGCTATGGCTACACCTTC.

The chain has TRBV4-1 and TRBJ2-3; the D call may be TRBD1 or TRBD2 (5 bases each). V lost 1 base, J lost 6 bases, and 17 bases lay in between. Germline V gene data show CDR1 as MGHRA and CDR2 as YSYEKL. The CDR3 is 16 residues long. Here the CDR3 DNA reads TGCGCCAGCAGCCAAGTTTCTCGAGGGACGGGGGATACGCAGTATTTT. Its protein product is CASSQVSRGTGDTQYF.

This chain links TRBV5-1 with TRBJ2-5; 7 nucleotides line up with TRBD1. The CDR3 has 14 residues. The trim removed 3 bases at V and 2 bases at J, leaving 4 bases unmatched. The germline gives CDR1 SGHRS, CDR2 YFSETQ. CDR3 in DNA: TGCGCCAGCAGCTCAGTGACAGGGCAAGAGACCCAGTACTTC. Amino acids: CASSSVTGQETQYF.

In its sample, this clone was seen a few times. The CDR3 DNA reads TGTGCCAGTAGTATGGGCGGGGGCAATGAGCAGTTCTTC. Its translation is CASSMGGGNEQFF. The chain employs TRBV19 and TRBJ2-1; TRBD2 aligns across 7 bases. After removal of 3 bases from V and 6 bases from J, the junction contained 2 bases not matched to a gene. Germline V gene data show CDR1 as LNHDA and CDR2 as SQIVND (reference sequence). The CDR3 spans 13 residues.

The genes are TRBV7-9 and TRBJ2-7; D is uncertain. This CDR3 is 12 amino acids long. The V end was cut by 4 bases, the J end by 7 bases, with 11 bases between. Germline-derived CDR1 and CDR2 are SEHNR and FQNEAQ (reference sequence). The CDR3 sequence: CASSSPRSEQYF. The CDR3 region has the DNA TGTGCCAGCAGCTCCCCTCGAAGTGAGCAGTACTTC. The full variable domain, completed using reference TRBV7-9 and TRBJ2-7, is DTGVSQNPRHKITKRGQNVTFRCDPISEHNRLYWYRQTLGQGPEFLTYFQNEAQLEKSRLLSDRFSAERPKGSFSTLEIQRTEQGDSAMYLCASSSPRSEQYFGPGTRLTVT.

This sequence joins TRBV29-1 and TRBJ2-1, with 9 bases identical to TRBD1. CDR1 and CDR2 (germline): SQVTM, ANQGSEA. V gave up 7 bases and J gave up 3 bases; unmatched junction bases: 7. The CDR3 loop spans 14 amino acids. CDR3: CSGKQGAGYNEQFF. The CDR3 DNA reads as TGCAGCGGTAAACAGGGGGCAGGCTACAATGAGCAGTTCTTC.

This chain joins TRBV5-1 and TRBJ1-1; D possibly corresponds to TRBD1 (5 bases). Trimming pared 4 bases from V and 1 base from J, leaving 8 bases between. The CDR3 runs 13 residues. Germline V lookup: CDR1 SGHRS, CDR2 YFSETQ. The CDR3 sequence: CASSTTGNTEAFF. For the CDR3, the DNA is TGCGCCAGCAGCACTACAGGGAACACTGAAGCTTTCTTT.

This rearrangement joins TRBV29-1 to TRBJ1-2, with D maybe TRBD1 (5 bases). The germline V gene encodes CDR1 SQVTM and CDR2 ANQGSEA. Trimming cost V 4 bases and J 4 bases, with 7 bases left between them. This CDR3 region has 11 residues. The CDR3 nucleotides are TGCAGCGTTGCGGGGACCTATGGCTACACCTTC. Encoded protein: CSVAGTYGYTF.

This clone has more than one count but fewer than ten. The chain has TRBV5-6 and TRBJ2-1; D unclear. The CDR3 has 15 amino acids. Trimming shortened V by 0 bases and J by 6 bases, and 13 bases separated the two germline ends. Germline V gene sequence: CDR1 SGHDT, CDR2 YYEEEE. Here the CDR3 DNA reads TGTGCCAGCAGCTTGGTGTACTCGGCGACCAATGAGCAGTTCTTC. It encodes CASSLVYSATNEQFF.

This clone appeared a few times. CDR3 loop: CASSLARGYEQYF. CDR3 nucleotides: TGTGCCAGCAGTTTGGCCAGGGGCTACGAGCAGTACTTC. This chain joins TRBV28 and TRBJ2-7, with D possibly being TRBD1 (6 bases). Germline V lookup: CDR1 MDHEN, CDR2 SYDVKM. The CDR3 totals 13 residues. V was clipped by 3 bases and J by 3 bases, with 9 bases between them. Full variable domain (missing parts from reference TRBV28 and TRBJ2-7): DVKVTQSSRYLVKRTGEKVFLECVQDMDHENMFWYRQDPGLGLRLIYFSYDVKMKEKGDIPEGYSVSREKKERFSLILESASTNQTSMYLCASSLARGYEQYFGPGTRLTVT.